A single TCR beta chain is shown here with its context. The antigen it binds to is not known. No much larger clone is present one base from it, and per-base qualities are unavailable. This specimen comes from a study of OX40 agonist ivuxolimab in advanced cancers. Study-wide context: Ivuxolimab was a fully human IgG2 agonistic monoclonal antibody targeting the costimulatory receptor OX40 (CD134). Intravenous ivuxolimab was administered to patients every 2 weeks at six dose levels: 0.01, 0.1, 0.3, 1.5, 3 and 10 mg/kg. Of the approximately 50 dose-escalation patients, hepatocellular carcinoma was present in roughly 19, melanoma in approximately 15, renal cell carcinoma in 9 and head and neck cancer in 9. In the dose-escalation cohort, about four fifths of patients were male, and the mean age was roughly 60 years with a range of about 23 to 79. Patients were allowed to have had prior anti-PD-1, anti-PD-L1 or anti-CTLA-4 therapy, and approximately 40% of the dose-escalation patients had previously received checkpoint inhibitors. Partial responses were achieved by three dose-escalation patients, of whom one had hepatocellular carcinoma and two had cutaneous melanoma. The purpose of peripheral TCRbeta sequencing was to test whether ivuxolimab changed TCR sequence diversity and led to clonal T-cell expansion. The monotherapy dose-escalation portion (N of about 49 patients) of the phase I ivuxolimab trial is reported in the paper. The full study reports these points: Antigen specificity was not determined for the clonally expanded peripheral T cells. Low levels of normalized T-cell clonal expansion were also shown by some nonresponding patients. After ivuxolimab, more expanded clones were found on average in CD8+ T cells than in CD4+ T cells. In the 0.1-3.0 mg/kg groups, partial responders were among the patients with the lowest normalized peripheral clonal expansion, particularly in CD8+ T cells. Clonal expansion of both CD4+ and CD8+ blood T cells was observed from baseline to week 6 at doses 0.1 to 3.0 mg/kg.

To sequence the TCRbeta CDR3 region, genomic DNA was isolated from the sorted cells. The immunoSEQ Assay was used for sequencing of TCRbeta CDR3 regions. TCRdb re-hosts the immuneACCESS table, in-frame sequences only. Its copies lack some clones; in the studies checked, an unresolved V gene accounts for under half of them, and the cause for the rest is not known. For this sample the table gives about 85,000 clones, of which about nine tenths were detected only once. The ten largest account for 0.25% to 0.4% of the sample. The trial excluded patients who had a history of autoimmune disease or were on systemic immunosuppression. Peripheral blood for TCR sequencing was drawn from every dose cohort at baseline, at cycle 4 day 1 and at cycle 7 day 1. Samples came from an open-label, multicenter, first-in-human phase I dose-escalation trial of ivuxolimab. Adults with locally advanced or metastatic melanoma, renal cell carcinoma, hepatocellular carcinoma or head and neck squamous cell carcinoma were enrolled in the trial. Before TCR sequencing, CD4+ T cells and CD8+ T cells were sorted from peripheral blood as separate populations.

The CDR3 measures 14 amino acids from cysteine to phenylalanine. The kept DNA is CDR3 alone, 42 bases in frame from the first base. The V end loses 2 bases and the J end loses 2 bases, and a stretch of 9 bases separates them. Sequences MDHEN (CDR1) and SYDVKM (CDR2) are obtained from the germline V gene. Here the sequenced sample was CD4+ or CD8+ T cells sorted from blood, taken in a trial of the OX40 agonist ivuxolimab. This sequence uses TRBV28 and TRBJ1-1, with the D gene call left open. The source is an adult with an advanced solid tumor such as melanoma, head and neck, liver or kidney cancer. The nucleotide sequence is given as TGTGCCAGCAGTTTAGGCGGATTTAACACTGAAGCTTTCTTT. The resulting protein is CASSLGGFNTEAFF.